This T cell receptor (beta chain) comes out of a study of CD8 T cells in ankylosing spondylitis. Germline values: CDR1 MNHEY, CDR2 SVGEGT. The length of the CDR3 is 14 residues. J lost 2 bases, V lost 6 bases, and 7 bases had no gene match. The study, taken as a whole, reports: Within ankylosing spondylitis blood, a TCR beta motif made up of under 10 highly homologous variants appeared to be characteristic. Before this, some motif variants had been reported in reactive arthritis synovial fluid and blood. Disease-linked clones reportedly concentrated significantly in matched ankylosing spondylitis synovial fluid.

This clonotype was counted a few times. Its antigen is currently unknown. TCRdb called the 5' RACE reads again in MiXCR, with one record for every CDR3 protein. The sample yields roughly 220,000 distinct CDR3 sequences, approximately 16% seen once. The chain links TRBV6-2 or TRBV6-3 to TRBJ2-7; TRBD2 matches at 7 bases. The sample comprised blood, either unsorted or a sorted T cell fraction (not recorded which). The TCR sequence derives from a male donor with ankylosing spondylitis. The CDR3 DNA reads TGTGCCAGCAGGGGAGGGACGGACACCTACGAGCAGTACTTC. It encodes CASRGGTDTYEQYF.